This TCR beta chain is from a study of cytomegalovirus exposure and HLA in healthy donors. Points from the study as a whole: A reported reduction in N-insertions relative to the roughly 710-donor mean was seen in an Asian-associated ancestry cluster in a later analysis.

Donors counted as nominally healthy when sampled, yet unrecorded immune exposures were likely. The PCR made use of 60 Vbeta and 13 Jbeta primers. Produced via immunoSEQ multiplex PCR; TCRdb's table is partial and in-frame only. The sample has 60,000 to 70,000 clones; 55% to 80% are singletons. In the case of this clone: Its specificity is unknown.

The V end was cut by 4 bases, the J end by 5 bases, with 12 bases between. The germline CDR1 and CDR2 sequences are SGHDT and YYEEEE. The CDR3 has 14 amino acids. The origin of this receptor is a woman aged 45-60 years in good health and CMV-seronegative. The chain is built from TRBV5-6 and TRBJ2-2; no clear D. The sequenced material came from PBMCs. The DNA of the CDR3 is TGTGCCAGCAGCCCTCCTATGAGGACCGGGGAGCTGTTTTTT. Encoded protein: CASSPPMRTGELFF. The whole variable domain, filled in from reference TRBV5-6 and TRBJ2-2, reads DAGVTQSPTHLIKTRGQQVTLRCSPKSGHDTVSWYQQALGQGPQFIFQYYEEEERQRGNFPDRFSGHQFPNYSSELNVNALLLGDSALYLCASSPPMRTGELFFGEGSRLTVL.